A single sample is the source of the 22 T cell receptor beta chains below, sequenced in a study of multiple sclerosis patients with progressive multifocal leukoencephalopathy. The time point is: five to six months of natalizumab therapy. The data were produced by immunoSEQ multiplex PCR, yet TCRdb's version contains in-frame clones alone and is incomplete. The sample holds 25,000 to 30,000 clones, around 92% seen once. The sequences come from PBMCs, collected from a patient treated with natalizumab. These receptor sequences come from a human donor with multiple sclerosis.

The chain has TRBV28 and TRBJ2-3, with D perhaps TRBD1 (6 bases). From germline, CDR1 is MDHEN and CDR2 SYDVKM. V lost 2 bases to trimming and J lost 1 base, with 10 bases between them. The CDR3 has 15 residues. The CDR3 loop reads CASSLSRGGTDTQYF. CDR3 nucleotide sequence: TGTGCCAGCAGTTTAAGCAGGGGCGGCACAGATACGCAGTATTTT.

The J gene is TRBJ2-1, the V gene TRBV15; no firm D call. The germline CDR1 and CDR2 sequences are LNHNV and YYDKDF (reference sequence). The CDR3 covers 16 residues. V lost 1 base and J lost 2, with 12 bases in between. The CDR3 reads CATSRVNGPAYNEQFF. CDR3 DNA: TGTGCCACCAGCAGAGTCAACGGGCCCGCCTACAATGAGCAGTTCTTC.

The chain couples TRBV11-2 to TRBJ2-1; 14 positions match TRBD2. This CDR3 comprises 15 residues. V was clipped by 5 bases and J by 8 bases; unmatched bases: 5. Germline V gene data show CDR1 as SGHAT and CDR2 as FQNNGV. CDR3 nucleotides: TGTGCCAGCAGCGGGACTAGCGGGAGTATGTATGAGCAGTTCTTC. Encoded protein: CASSGTSGSMYEQFF. Full variable domain (remainder filled in from reference TRBV11-2 and TRBJ2-1): EAGVAQSPRYKIIEKRQSVAFWCNPISGHATLYWYQQILGQGPKLLIQFQNNGVVDDSQLPKDRFSAERLKGVDSTLKIQPAKLEDSAVYLCASSGTSGSMYEQFFGPGTRLTVL.

The chain has TRBV19 and TRBJ2-1; D not resolved. V lost 1 base, J lost 4 bases, and 14 bases lay in between. Germline CDR1 LNHDA, CDR2 SQIVND (reference sequence). The CDR3 has 16 amino acids. CDR3 loop: CASSIGISVTYNEQFF. The CDR3, as DNA: TGTGCCAGTAGTATAGGGATTAGTGTCACTTACAATGAGCAGTTCTTC.

The gene calls are TRBV6-5 and TRBJ1-1; the match to TRBD1 covers 9 bases. The CDR3 totals 15 residues. CDR1 MNHEY and CDR2 SVGAGI come from the germline V gene. After removal of 5 bases from V and 4 bases from J, the junction contained 8 bases not matched to a gene. The CDR3 nucleotides read TGTGCCAGCAGTAAAAACAGGGGGCGGAGCACTGAAGCTTTCTTT. It is translated as CASSKNRGRSTEAFF.

This clone was recorded only once. CDR3 in amino acids: CASSQELAGNYEQYF. In DNA form, the CDR3 reads TGCGCCAGCAGCCAAGAACTAGCGGGGAACTACGAGCAGTACTTC. This rearrangement joins TRBV4-1 to TRBJ2-7, with TRBD2 matching 10 bases. The CDR3 is 15 amino acids. The V gene's germline CDR1 is MGHRA and CDR2 YSYEKL. V lost 0 bases, J lost 3 bases, and 2 bases stayed unmatched.

V gene TRBV10-3 combines with J gene TRBJ2-1, with a weak D call TRBD2 (6 bases). Deletions cut 2 bases from V and 9 bases from J, with 20 bases between. Per germline, CDR1 ENHRY and CDR2 SYGVKD. The CDR3 has 16 residues. For the CDR3, the DNA is TGTGCCATCAGTGAGCTCCAAGCGGGCCGACGGGGTGAGCAGTTCTTC. Its protein product is CAISELQAGRRGEQFF.

The J gene is TRBJ2-7, the V gene TRBV2, with 10 bases aligning to TRBD2. Germline CDR1 SNHLY, CDR2 FYNNEI. This CDR3 comprises 14 residues. V shed 4 bases, J shed 7 bases, and the junction held 7 bases outside the gene matches. The CDR3 is CASSGSGRRWEQYF. The CDR3 nucleotides are TGTGCCAGCAGTGGTAGCGGGAGGCGGTGGGAGCAGTACTTC. Filled out from reference TRBV2 and TRBJ2-7, the complete variable domain reads EPEVTQTPSHQVTQMGQEVILRCVPISNHLYFYWYRQILGQKVEFLVSFYNNEISEKSEIFDDQFSVERPDGSNFTLKIRSTKLEDSAMYFCASSGSGRRWEQYFGPGTRLTVT.

J is TRBJ2-1 and V is TRBV10-1, with D tentatively TRBD2 (5 bases). With 8 bases removed from V and 0 bases from J, the gap between germline ends came to 26 bases. The CDR3 is 19 amino acids. CDR1 is WNHNN and CDR2 is SYGVQD in the germline V gene (reference sequence). CDR3 in DNA: TGCGCCAGCGACATTGACGGATTAATAGCGTTGAGCTCCTACAATGAGCAGTTCTTC. Its protein is CASDIDGLIALSSYNEQFF.

The chain combines TRBV15 with TRBJ1-4; no clear D. Germline V gene lookup returns CDR1 LNHNV and CDR2 YYDKDF (reference sequence). CDR3 length: 16 residues. V lost 4 bases to trimming and J lost 2 bases, with 14 bases between them. The CDR3 coding sequence is TGTGCCACCAGCATCGACCTTCTGGCTACTAATGAAAAACTGTTTTTT. The encoded protein is CATSIDLLATNEKLFF.

The chain uses TRBV25-1 and TRBJ1-1, with D possibly TRBD1 on 5 matching bases. Trimming removed 6 bases from V and 3 bases from J, with 17 bases in between. This CDR3 has 15 residues. Per the germline V gene, CDR1 is MGHDK and CDR2 is SYGVNS. The CDR3 bases are TGTGCCAGCAGGGCCTTAGGGGAGATGGACACTGAAGCTTTCTTT. It specifies CASRALGEMDTEAFF.

The chain couples TRBV30 to TRBJ2-5; 7 nucleotides align to TRBD2. The CDR3 totals 10 residues. Per the germline V gene, CDR1 is GTSNPN and CDR2 is SVGIG (reference sequence). J was trimmed by 9 bases and V by 5 bases; bases with no gene match: 3. The CDR3 loop reads CAWGAGAQYF. The CDR3 DNA sequence: TGTGCCTGGGGGGCGGGGGCCCAGTACTTC.

This rearrangement joins TRBV28 to TRBJ2-7; D perhaps matches TRBD2 (6 bases). The CDR3 spans 12 residues. Germline values: CDR1 MDHEN, CDR2 SYDVKM. The germline V and J ends were trimmed by 5 bases and 6 bases, with 11 bases remaining between them. The CDR3 region is CASSRGTLEQYF. The CDR3 DNA sequence: TGTGCCAGCAGTCGCGGGACTCTCGAGCAGTACTTC.

This clone appeared once. This chain joins TRBV19 and TRBJ2-7; D uncertain. Germline loops: CDR1 LNHDA, CDR2 SQIVND (reference sequence). The CDR3 runs 11 residues. The chain's CDR3 is CAASSAYEQYF. In DNA form, the CDR3 reads TGTGCAGCCTCCTCAGCCTACGAGCAGTACTTC.

The chain links TRBV30 to TRBJ1-1; the D gene is possibly TRBD1 (6 bases). CDR1 and CDR2 (germline): GTSNPN, SVGIG (reference sequence). Trimming pared 3 bases from V and 6 bases from J, leaving 14 bases between. The CDR3 runs 13 residues. CDR3 DNA sequence: TGTGCCTGGAGGGGGGGCAGGGAGGCTGAAGCTTTCTTT. Translation gives CAWRGGREAEAFF.

This chain links TRBV6-4 with TRBJ2-3; TRBD1 agrees at 10 bases. With 2 bases clipped from V and 4 bases from J, the junction kept 3 bases outside the gene matches. The CDR3 extends over 15 amino acids. Germline CDR1 is MRHNA and CDR2 is SNTAGT. In DNA form, the CDR3 reads TGTGCCAGCAGTGACGAGACAGGGGGCGCAGATACGCAGTATTTT. This encodes CASSDETGGADTQYF.

The genes are TRBV6-6 and TRBJ2-2; 9 nucleotides align to TRBD2. This CDR3 is built from 13 residues. V shed 8 bases and J 6 bases; nucleotides not matched to a gene: 4. Germline V CDR1 and CDR2: MNHNY, SVGAGI (reference sequence). The chain's CDR3 is CASLAGGAGELFF. The CDR3 nucleotides are TGTGCCAGCTTGGCGGGGGGGGCCGGGGAGCTGTTTTTT.

CDR3 DNA: TGTGCCAGCAGTTTTCCCGGCACTTCCTACGAGCAGTACTTC. Translated, it gives CASSFPGTSYEQYF. The gene calls are TRBV28 and TRBJ2-7; D is undetermined. Per the germline V gene, CDR1 is MDHEN and CDR2 is SYDVKM. Between the trimmed V and J ends, which lost 3 bases and 1 base, there was a span of 10 bases. The CDR3 has 14 amino acids. Based on the CDR3 plus reference TRBV28 and TRBJ2-7, the full variable domain is DVKVTQSSRYLVKRTGEKVFLECVQDMDHENMFWYRQDPGLGLRLIYFSYDVKMKEKGDIPEGYSVSREKKERFSLILESASTNQTSMYLCASSFPGTSYEQYFGPGTRLTVT.

This clone was observed a single time. This chain links TRBV5-1 with TRBJ2-7, with 7 bases fitting TRBD2. CDR1 is SGHRS, CDR2 YFSETQ, per germline. V was clipped by 0 bases and J by 4 bases; unmatched bases: 7. The CDR3 loop spans 15 amino acids. The CDR3 DNA sequence: TGCGCCAGCAGCTTGGGACTAGCAGGACAATACGAGCAGTACTTC. Encoded protein: CASSLGLAGQYEQYF.

The V call is TRBV7-2, the J call TRBJ1-6, with a tentative D call TRBD1 (5 bases). Trimming pared 4 bases from V and 1 base from J, leaving 8 bases between. Germline CDR1 and CDR2: SGHTA and FQGNSA. The CDR3 has 15 amino acids. As DNA, the CDR3 is TGTGCCAGCAGCTCCGGGGGATCCTATAATTCACCCCTCCACTTT. Translating it yields CASSSGGSYNSPLHF.

This chain links TRBV6-5 with TRBJ2-1, with 7 bases identical to TRBD1. V lost 6 bases and J lost 2; bases outside the gene matches: 7. The CDR3 length is 15 residues. Germline V CDR1 and CDR2: MNHEY, SVGAGI. The CDR3 nucleotides are TGTGCCAGCAGCGCAGGGACAGAACCCTACAATGAGCAGTTCTTC. Translation gives CASSAGTEPYNEQFF.

The rearrangement joins TRBV21-1 to TRBJ2-2; TRBD2, the D gene given by the table, was not confirmed from the DNA. TRBV21-1 is assigned pseudogene status. The CDR3 extends over 19 amino acids. Here the CDR3 DNA reads TGTGCCAGCAGCAAAGTGGTATTGCGACTAGCGGGTAGCGAGCGGGAGCTGTTTTTT. It encodes CASSKVVLRLAGSERELFF.